This record looks at one TCR beta chain sequence and its context. No antigen is known for it. The entry originates in a study of T cell responses to AZD1222 COVID-19 vaccine. Sequencing used immunoSEQ multiplex PCR; TCRdb keeps in-frame clones, though not all of them. The table lists roughly 120,000 clones, 93% of them singletons, with less than 6% in the top ten. Notes on the study in general: A mostly white British donor set with more females was recruited, and clonal diversity was possibly underestimated. Dominant CD4 TCR responses targeted spike regions 160-218 and 743-854. Just a handful of people given AZD1222 tested seropositive at baseline.

Germline V gives CDR1 SGHNT, CDR2 YYREEE (reference sequence). Trimming removed 4 bases from V and 5 bases from J, with 18 bases in between. This CDR3 is built from 16 residues. This specimen consisted of peripheral blood, obtained 28 days after the second AZD1222 dose. The rearrangement joins TRBV5-4 to TRBJ2-2; D possibly uses TRBD1 or TRBD2 (5 bases each). The TCR comes from an adult who received the AZD1222 COVID-19 vaccine. CDR3 sequence reads: CASSPKGTQRTGELFF. CDR3 sequence (DNA): TGTGCCAGCAGCCCGAAAGGGACCCAACGGACCGGGGAGCTGTTTTTT.